Following are 20 T cell receptor beta chains from one sample sequenced in a study of monozygotic twins with inflammatory bowel disease (dated by TCRdb to about 2019). Library preparation employed 5' RACE. TCRdb lists the instrument as Illumina HiSeq 2500. Reads reprocessed by TCRdb are summarized as one entry per CDR3 protein sequence, and DNA is absent. The sample has 300,000 to 450,000 distinct CDR3 sequences on record. The ten largest account for 2.5% to 3% of the sample. The material sequenced was blood. Every receptor here comes from a human donor with ulcerative colitis or Crohn's disease, or a healthy co-twin of an affected twin (not recorded which).

The rearrangement joins TRBV7-9 to TRBJ2-3. This CDR3 comprises 16 residues. Germline V lookup: CDR1 SEHNR, CDR2 FQNEAQ (reference sequence). CDR3 loop: CASSFPNHLSTDTQYF.

The chain has TRBV5-1 and TRBJ2-2. CDR1 is SGHRS and CDR2 is YFSETQ in the germline V gene. This CDR3 has 15 residues. CDR3 residues: CASSLGDANTGELFF.

The V call is TRBV7-7, the J call TRBJ2-7; TCRdb lists TRBD2, though no DNA is available to test this call. The CDR3 consists of 15 residues. Germline CDR1 SSHAT, CDR2 FNYEAQ (reference sequence). This chain's CDR3 is CASSPGPLGSYEQYF. The complete variable domain, with remaining parts taken from reference TRBV7-7 and TRBJ2-7, reads GAGVSQSPRYKVTKRGQDVTLRCDPISSHATLYWYQQALGQGPEFLTYFNYEAQPDKSGLPSDRFSAERPEGSISTLTIQRTEQRDSAMYRCASSPGPLGSYEQYFGPGTRLTVT.

The chain carries TRBV20-1 and TRBJ1-1; TCRdb returns TRBD1, unconfirmable since there is no DNA. The CDR3 runs 15 residues. Germline CDR1 reads DFQATT; CDR2 reads SNEGSKA (reference sequence). This CDR3 is CSAPRGPSMNTEAFF.

V and J are TRBV7-2 and TRBJ2-7; there is no DNA to check the TCRdb D call of TRBD2. The CDR3 totals 18 residues. Per germline, CDR1 SGHTA and CDR2 FQGNSA. The CDR3 loop is CASSLTDVAGGRPYEQYF.

The J gene is TRBJ2-1, the V gene TRBV24-1; TCRdb's D call of TRBD1 is untestable without DNA. This CDR3 contains 13 residues. Germline V lookup: CDR1 KGHDR, CDR2 SFDVKD. CDR3 protein: CATSPGSYNEQFF.

The genes are TRBV6-5 and TRBJ2-1; without DNA, the TCRdb call of TRBD2 cannot be checked. The CDR3 is made up of 13 amino acids. Germline V gene data show CDR1 as MNHEY and CDR2 as SVGAGI. This CDR3 reads CASSYSGGSEQFF.

The V call is TRBV4-3, the J call TRBJ2-7. Germline V gene lookup returns CDR1 LGHNA and CDR2 YSLEER. The CDR3 is 14 amino acids. CDR3 in amino acids: CASSLAVVPYEQYF.

CDR3 in amino acids: CASSPPRDRGNTDTQYF. V and J are TRBV5-1 and TRBJ2-3; the D gene TCRdb calls, TRBD1, cannot be checked with no DNA. The CDR3 consists of 17 residues. Looked up from germline, CDR1 is SGHRS and CDR2 is YFSETQ.

The V call is TRBV6-2 or TRBV6-3, the J call TRBJ1-5; the TCRdb call, TRBD1, lacks DNA for checking. Germline CDR1 is MNHEY and CDR2 is SVGEGT. The CDR3 contains 17 residues. The CDR3 here is CASSYPATGGGNQPQHF.

The chain employs TRBV5-6 and TRBJ2-7; TCRdb reports TRBD1, a call that lacks DNA to check it against. Germline values: CDR1 SGHDT, CDR2 YYEEEE. The CDR3 has 14 amino acids. The CDR3 sequence: CASSSDYRDHEQYF. The full variable domain, with the rest looked up from reference TRBV5-6 and TRBJ2-7, is DAGVTQSPTHLIKTRGQQVTLRCSPKSGHDTVSWYQQALGQGPQFIFQYYEEEERQRGNFPDRFSGHQFPNYSSELNVNALLLGDSALYLCASSSDYRDHEQYFGPGTRLTVT.

The chain is built from TRBV5-5 and TRBJ1-2; the TRBD1 assignment by TCRdb is unverifiable without DNA. The CDR3 is 16 residues long. Per germline, CDR1 SGHKS and CDR2 YYEKEE (reference sequence). This chain's CDR3 is CASSLVSPGGDYGYTF.

This sequence joins TRBV4-3 and TRBJ2-7. Germline CDR1 LGHNA, CDR2 YSLEER. The CDR3 is 14 amino acids. This CDR3 is CASSQVDSSYEQYF.

The gene calls are TRBV2 and TRBJ2-3; the TCRdb call, TRBD1, lacks DNA for checking. The germline V gene encodes CDR1 SNHLY and CDR2 FYNNEI. The CDR3 is 14 amino acids. The CDR3 protein is CASTVTGSTDTQYF.

J is TRBJ2-3 and V is TRBV10-3; TCRdb returns TRBD1, unconfirmable since there is no DNA. Per germline, CDR1 ENHRY and CDR2 SYGVKD. This CDR3 comprises 16 residues. The CDR3: CAIKDRLRGGTDTQYF.

CDR3 residues: CASSLGEGNGYTF. This chain connects TRBV4-3 to TRBJ1-2; checking the TCRdb D call of TRBD1 is not possible without DNA. This CDR3 region has 13 residues. Germline CDR1 reads LGHNA; CDR2 reads YSLEER.

This chain connects TRBV11-2 to TRBJ2-7. Germline lookup yields CDR1 SGHAT and CDR2 FQNNGV. The CDR3 runs to 18 residues. CDR3 protein: CASSLDPRSKTVSYEQYF.

CDR3 residues: CASSTGGTGLGYGYTF. The chain is built from TRBV6-5 and TRBJ1-2; as DNA is missing, the TRBD1 call by TCRdb cannot be tested. CDR3 length: 16 residues. Looked up from germline, CDR1 is MNHEY and CDR2 is SVGAGI.

This sequence joins TRBV11-2 and TRBJ1-5; TCRdb names TRBD1, which stays unverified in the absence of DNA. In germline, CDR1 is SGHAT, CDR2 FQNNGV. The CDR3 consists of 19 residues. CDR3 sequence reads: CASSLHPTVAIYSNQPQHF.

The gene calls are TRBV5-1 and TRBJ2-6; TCRdb reports TRBD2, a call that lacks DNA to check it against. This CDR3 region has 17 residues. The germline V gene has CDR1 SGHRS and CDR2 YFSETQ. CDR3 in amino acids: CASSLVARGTGANVLTF.